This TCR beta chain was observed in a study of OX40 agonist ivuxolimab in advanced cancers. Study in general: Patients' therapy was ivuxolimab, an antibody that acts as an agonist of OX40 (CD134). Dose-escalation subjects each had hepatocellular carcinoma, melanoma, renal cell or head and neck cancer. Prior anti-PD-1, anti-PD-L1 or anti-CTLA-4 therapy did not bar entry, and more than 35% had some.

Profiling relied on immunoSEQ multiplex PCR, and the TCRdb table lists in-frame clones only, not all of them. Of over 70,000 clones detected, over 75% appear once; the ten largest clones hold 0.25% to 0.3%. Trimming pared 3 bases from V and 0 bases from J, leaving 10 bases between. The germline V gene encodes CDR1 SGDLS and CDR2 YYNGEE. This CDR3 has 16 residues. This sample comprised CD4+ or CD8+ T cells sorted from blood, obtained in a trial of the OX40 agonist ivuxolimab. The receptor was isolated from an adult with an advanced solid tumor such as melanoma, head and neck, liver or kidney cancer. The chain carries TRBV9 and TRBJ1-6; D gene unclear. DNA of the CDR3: TGTGCCAGCAGCGGAACCATTGCCTCCTATAATTCACCCCTCCACTTT. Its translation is CASSGTIASYNSPLHF.